The TCR beta chain under discussion was sequenced for a study of CXCR3-negative and CXCR3-positive naive CD8 T cells. General study findings and limits: TCR strength was inferred from TRB CDR3 properties, while surface CD5 was comparable between naive subsets.

The study made its TRB cDNA libraries by 5' RACE, adding UMI labels. After re-calling the 5' RACE reads, TCRdb lists one entry per CDR3 protein, DNA absent. This repertoire includes about 120,000 distinct CDR3 sequences. Identification of naive CD8+ T cells rested on CD45RO-CCR7+CD27+CD95- status. CDR3 length equals 15 residues. CDR1 is SGDLS and CDR2 is YYNGEE in the germline V gene. As regards this clonotype: Its antigen is unidentified.

The sample consisted of naive CXCR3- CD8+ T cells from blood. The subset: CD45RO-CCR7+CD27+CD95- naive CD8+ T cells lacking CXCR3 (TNR3-). The source of this sequence is a human donor in good health. Some clones in this sample may be carry-over from other donors' samples. The chain carries TRBV9 and TRBJ2-7; as DNA is missing, the TRBD1 call by TCRdb cannot be tested. CDR3 amino acids: CASSPWGLGSHEQYF.